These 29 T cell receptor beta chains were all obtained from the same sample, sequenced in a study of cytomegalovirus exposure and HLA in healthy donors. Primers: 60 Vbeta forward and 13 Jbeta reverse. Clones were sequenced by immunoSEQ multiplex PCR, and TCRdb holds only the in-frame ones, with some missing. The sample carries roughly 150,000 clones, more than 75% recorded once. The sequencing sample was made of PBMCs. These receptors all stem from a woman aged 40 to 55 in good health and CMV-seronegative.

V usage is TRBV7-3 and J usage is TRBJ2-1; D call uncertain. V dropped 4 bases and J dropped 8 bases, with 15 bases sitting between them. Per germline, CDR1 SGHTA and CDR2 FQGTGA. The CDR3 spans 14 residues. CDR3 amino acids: CASSSPNRPDEQFF. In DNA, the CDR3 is TGTGCCAGCAGCTCCCCTAACAGACCGGATGAGCAGTTCTTC.

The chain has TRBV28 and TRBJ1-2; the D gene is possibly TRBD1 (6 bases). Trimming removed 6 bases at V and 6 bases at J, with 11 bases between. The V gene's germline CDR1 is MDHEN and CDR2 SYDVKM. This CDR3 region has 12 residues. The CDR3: CASSQGPHGYTF. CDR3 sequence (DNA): TGTGCCAGCAGCCAGGGGCCCCATGGCTACACCTTC.

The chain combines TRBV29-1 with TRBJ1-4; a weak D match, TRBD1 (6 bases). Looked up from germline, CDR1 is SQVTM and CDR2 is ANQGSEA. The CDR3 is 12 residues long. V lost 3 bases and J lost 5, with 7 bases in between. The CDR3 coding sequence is TGCAGCGTTGAGGACAGCAATGAAAAACTGTTTTTT. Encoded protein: CSVEDSNEKLFF.

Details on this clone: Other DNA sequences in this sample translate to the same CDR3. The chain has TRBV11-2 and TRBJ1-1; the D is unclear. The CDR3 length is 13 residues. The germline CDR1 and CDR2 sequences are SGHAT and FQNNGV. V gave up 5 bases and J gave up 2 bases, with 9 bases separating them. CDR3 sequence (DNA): TGTGCCAGCAGCCCTCGGTCTAACACTGAAGCTTTCTTT. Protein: CASSPRSNTEAFF.

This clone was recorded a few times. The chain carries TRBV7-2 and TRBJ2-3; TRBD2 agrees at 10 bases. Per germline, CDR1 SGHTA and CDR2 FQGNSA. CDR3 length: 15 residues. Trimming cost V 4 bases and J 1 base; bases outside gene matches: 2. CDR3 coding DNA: TGTGCCAGCAGCTACGGGACTAGCGGCACAGATACGCAGTATTTT. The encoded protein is CASSYGTSGTDTQYF.

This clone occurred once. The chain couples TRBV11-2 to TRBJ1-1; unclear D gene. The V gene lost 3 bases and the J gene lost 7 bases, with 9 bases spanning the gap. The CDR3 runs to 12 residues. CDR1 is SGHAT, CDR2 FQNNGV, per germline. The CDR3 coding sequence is TGTGCCAGCAGCTTTTCCGGTAGTGAAGCTTTCTTT. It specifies CASSFSGSEAFF.

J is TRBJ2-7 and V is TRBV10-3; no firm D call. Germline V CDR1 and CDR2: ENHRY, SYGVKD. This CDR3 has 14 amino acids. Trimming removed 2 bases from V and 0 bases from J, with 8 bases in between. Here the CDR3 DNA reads TGTGCCATCAGTGAGCCTGGGCACTCCTACGAGCAGTACTTC. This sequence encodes CAISEPGHSYEQYF.

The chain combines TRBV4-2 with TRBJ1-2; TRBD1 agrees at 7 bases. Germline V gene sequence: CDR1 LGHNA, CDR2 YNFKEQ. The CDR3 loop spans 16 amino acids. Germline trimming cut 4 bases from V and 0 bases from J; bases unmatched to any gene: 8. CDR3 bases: TGTGCCAGCAGCCTCGGGACAGACCTAGCTAACTATGGCTACACCTTC. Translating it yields CASSLGTDLANYGYTF.

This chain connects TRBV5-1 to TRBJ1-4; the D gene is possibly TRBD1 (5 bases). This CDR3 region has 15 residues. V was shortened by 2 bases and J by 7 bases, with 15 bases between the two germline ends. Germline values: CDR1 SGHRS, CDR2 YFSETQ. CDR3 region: CASSFIGEGGEKLFF. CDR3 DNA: TGCGCCAGCAGCTTTATAGGGGAGGGTGGTGAAAAACTGTTTTTT.

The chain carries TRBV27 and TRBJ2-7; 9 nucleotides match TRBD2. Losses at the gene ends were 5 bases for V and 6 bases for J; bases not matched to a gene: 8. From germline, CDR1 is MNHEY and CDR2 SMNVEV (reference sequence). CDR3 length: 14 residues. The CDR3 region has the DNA TGTGCCAGCAGTCCCTTTTCTAGCGGGATCGAGCAGTACTTC. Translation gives CASSPFSSGIEQYF.

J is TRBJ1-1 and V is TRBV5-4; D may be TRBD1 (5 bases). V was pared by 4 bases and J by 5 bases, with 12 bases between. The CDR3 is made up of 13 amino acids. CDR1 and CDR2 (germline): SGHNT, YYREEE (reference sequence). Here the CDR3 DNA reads TGTGCCAGCAGCGTACGCGGGGGTACTGAAGCTTTCTTT. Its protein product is CASSVRGGTEAFF.

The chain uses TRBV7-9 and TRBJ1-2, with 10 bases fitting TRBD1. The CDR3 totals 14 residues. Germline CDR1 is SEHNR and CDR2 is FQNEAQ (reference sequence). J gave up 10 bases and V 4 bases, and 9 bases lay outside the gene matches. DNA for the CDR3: TGTGCCAGCAGCTCCCCCGGGACAGGGGCGCCCTACACCTTC. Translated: CASSSPGTGAPYTF.

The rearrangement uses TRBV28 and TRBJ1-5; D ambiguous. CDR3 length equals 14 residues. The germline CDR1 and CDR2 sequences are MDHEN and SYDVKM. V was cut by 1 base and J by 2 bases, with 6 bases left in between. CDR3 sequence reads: CASSLLGGNQPQHF. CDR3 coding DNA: TGTGCCAGCAGTTTATTAGGAGGCAATCAGCCCCAGCATTTT.

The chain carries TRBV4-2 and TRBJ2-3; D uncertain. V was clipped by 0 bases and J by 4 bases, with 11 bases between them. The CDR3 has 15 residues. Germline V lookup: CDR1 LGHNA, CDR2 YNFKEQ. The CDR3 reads CASSQDNQVSDTQYF. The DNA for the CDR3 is TGTGCCAGCAGCCAAGACAACCAGGTGTCAGATACGCAGTATTTT.

Here the CDR3 reads CASNPIRDRVYEQYF. CDR3 nucleotides: TGTGCCAGCAACCCAATTCGGGACAGGGTTTACGAGCAGTACTTC. The chain carries TRBV6-5 and TRBJ2-7; 9 positions agree with TRBD1. The CDR3 runs 15 residues. V shed 7 bases and J 4 bases; nucleotides not matched to a gene: 11. Germline V gives CDR1 MNHEY, CDR2 SVGAGI.

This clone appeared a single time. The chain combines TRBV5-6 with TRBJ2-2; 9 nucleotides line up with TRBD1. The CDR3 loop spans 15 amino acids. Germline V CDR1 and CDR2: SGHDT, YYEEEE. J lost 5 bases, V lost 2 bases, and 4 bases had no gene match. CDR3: CASSFRDRATGELFF. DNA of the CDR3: TGTGCCAGCAGCTTTCGGGACAGGGCAACCGGGGAGCTGTTTTTT.

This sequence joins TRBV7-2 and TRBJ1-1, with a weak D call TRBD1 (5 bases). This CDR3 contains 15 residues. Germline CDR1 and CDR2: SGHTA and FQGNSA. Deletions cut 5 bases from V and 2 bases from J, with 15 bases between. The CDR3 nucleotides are TGTGCCAGCAGCCCCGCCTTGGGGGGAAACACTGAAGCTTTCTTT. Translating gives CASSPALGGNTEAFF.

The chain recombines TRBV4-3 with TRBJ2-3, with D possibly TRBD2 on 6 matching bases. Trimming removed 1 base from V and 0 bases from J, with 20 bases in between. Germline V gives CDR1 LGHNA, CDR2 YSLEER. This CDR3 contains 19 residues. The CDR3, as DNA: TGCGCCAGCAGCCAAGTTTCAAGCATGCGGGATGGGAGCACAGATACGCAGTATTTT. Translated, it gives CASSQVSSMRDGSTDTQYF.

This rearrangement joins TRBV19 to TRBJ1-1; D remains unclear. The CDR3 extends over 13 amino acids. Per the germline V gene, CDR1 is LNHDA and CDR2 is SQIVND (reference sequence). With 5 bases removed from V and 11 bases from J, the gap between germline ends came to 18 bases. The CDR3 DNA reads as TGTGCCAGTAGTTCAACCTTTGGCCCTGCTGCTTTCTTT. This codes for CASSSTFGPAAFF.

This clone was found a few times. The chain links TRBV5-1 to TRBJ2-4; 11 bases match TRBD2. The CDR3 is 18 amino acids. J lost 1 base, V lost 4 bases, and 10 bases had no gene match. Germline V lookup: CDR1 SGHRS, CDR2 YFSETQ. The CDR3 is CASSPGRASGRAKNIQYF. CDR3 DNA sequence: TGCGCCAGCAGCCCGGGGAGGGCTAGCGGGAGGGCCAAAAACATTCAGTACTTC.

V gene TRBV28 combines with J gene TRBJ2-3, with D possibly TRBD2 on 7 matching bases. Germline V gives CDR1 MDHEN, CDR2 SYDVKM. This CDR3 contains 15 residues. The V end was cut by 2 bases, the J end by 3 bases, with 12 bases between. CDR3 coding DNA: TGTGCCAGCAGTTTAGGGGGGGCTGATACAGATACGCAGTATTTT. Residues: CASSLGGADTDTQYF.

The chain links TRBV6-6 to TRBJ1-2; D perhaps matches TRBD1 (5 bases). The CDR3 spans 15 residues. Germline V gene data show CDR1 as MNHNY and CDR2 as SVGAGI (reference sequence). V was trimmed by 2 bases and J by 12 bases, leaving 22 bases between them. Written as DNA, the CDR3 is TGTGCCAGCAGTTACGGATCAGGGATAGTTAGTTGGGACACCTTC. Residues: CASSYGSGIVSWDTF.

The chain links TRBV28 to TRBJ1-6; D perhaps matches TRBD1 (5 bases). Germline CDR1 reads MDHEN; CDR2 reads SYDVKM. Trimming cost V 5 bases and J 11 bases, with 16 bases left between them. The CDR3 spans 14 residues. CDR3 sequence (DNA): TGTGCCAGCAGTACTGACAGTTCGAGAACACCCCTCCACTTT. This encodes CASSTDSSRTPLHF.

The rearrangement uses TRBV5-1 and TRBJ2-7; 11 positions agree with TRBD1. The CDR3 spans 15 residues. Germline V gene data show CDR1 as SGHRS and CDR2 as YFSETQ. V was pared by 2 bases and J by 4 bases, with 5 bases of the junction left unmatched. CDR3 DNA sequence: TGCGCCAGCAGCTTCCGGGACAGGGGGGAGTACGAGCAGTACTTC. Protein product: CASSFRDRGEYEQYF.

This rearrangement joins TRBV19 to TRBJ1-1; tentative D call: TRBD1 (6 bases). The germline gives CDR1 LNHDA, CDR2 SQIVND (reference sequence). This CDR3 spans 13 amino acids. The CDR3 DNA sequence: TGTGTCACCTTGGGACACACGAACACTGAAGCTTTCTTT. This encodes CVTLGHTNTEAFF. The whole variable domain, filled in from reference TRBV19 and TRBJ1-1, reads DGGITQSPKYLFRKEGQNVTLSCEQNLNHDAMYWYRQDPGQGLRLIYYSQIVNDFQKGDIAEGYSVSREKKESFPLTVTSAQKNPTAFYLCVTLGHTNTEAFFGQGTRLTVV.

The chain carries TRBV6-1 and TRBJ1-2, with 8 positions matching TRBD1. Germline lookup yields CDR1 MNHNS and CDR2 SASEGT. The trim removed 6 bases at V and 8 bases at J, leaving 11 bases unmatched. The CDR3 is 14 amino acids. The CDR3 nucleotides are TGTGCCAGCAGGGAAATACAGGGGGTAGGAGGCTACACCTTC. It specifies CASREIQGVGGYTF.

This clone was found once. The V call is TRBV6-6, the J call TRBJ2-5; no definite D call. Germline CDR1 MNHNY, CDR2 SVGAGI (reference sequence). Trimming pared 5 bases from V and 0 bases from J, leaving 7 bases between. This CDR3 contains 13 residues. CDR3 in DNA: TGTGCCAGCAGTCGAGACTACCAAGAGACCCAGTACTTC. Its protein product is CASSRDYQETQYF.

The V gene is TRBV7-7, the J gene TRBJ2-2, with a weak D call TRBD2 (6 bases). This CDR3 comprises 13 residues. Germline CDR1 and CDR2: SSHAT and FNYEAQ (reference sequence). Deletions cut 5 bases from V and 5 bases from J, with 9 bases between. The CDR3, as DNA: TGTGCCAGCAGCCGGGACTCAACCGGGGAGCTGTTTTTT. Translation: CASSRDSTGELFF. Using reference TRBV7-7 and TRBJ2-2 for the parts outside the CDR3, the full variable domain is GAGVSQSPRYKVTKRGQDVTLRCDPISSHATLYWYQQALGQGPEFLTYFNYEAQPDKSGLPSDRFSAERPEGSISTLTIQRTEQRDSAMYRCASSRDSTGELFFGEGSRLTVL.

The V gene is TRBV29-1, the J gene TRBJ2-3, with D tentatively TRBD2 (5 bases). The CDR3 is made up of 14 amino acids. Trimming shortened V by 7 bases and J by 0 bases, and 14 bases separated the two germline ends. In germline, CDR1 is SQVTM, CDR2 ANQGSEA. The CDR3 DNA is TGCAGCGCCGGTGGGAGTTTTAGCACAGATACGCAGTATTTT. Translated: CSAGGSFSTDTQYF.